The rows below give T cell receptor beta chains drawn from one sample of a study of cytomegalovirus exposure and HLA in healthy donors. Sequencing was performed with immunoSEQ multiplex PCR; in TCRdb, only in-frame clones are kept and a portion is missing. Here the sample spans about 140,000 clones, around 70% being singletons. The sequencing sample was made of PBMCs. The receptors here all came from a woman aged 25-40 years in good health and CMV-seronegative. CDR3s include the opening cysteine and the closing phenylalanine or tryptophan. D genes are given only for firm matches. The size entry is marked missing in some rows and otherwise reads once, few, many or a size class.

D gene: .
CDR3 length: 17
V gene: TRBV7-3
clone size: .
J gene: TRBJ2-2
CDR3 DNA: TGTGCCAGCAGCCCAAAGCAAGGAGCGGAGAACACCGGGGAGCTGTTTTTT
CDR3 protein: CASSPKQGAENTGELFF

D gene: .
CDR3 length: 16
V gene: TRBV7-6
clone size: once
J gene: TRBJ1-3
CDR3 DNA: TGTGCCAGCAGCCCAGGACACTCCAGCTCTGGAAACACCATATATTTT
CDR3 protein: CASSPGHSSSGNTIYF

D gene: .
CDR3 length: 13
V gene: TRBV28
clone size: .
J gene: TRBJ1-5
CDR3 DNA: TGTGCCAGCAGTACGGGGGTCGATCAGCCCCAGCATTTT
CDR3 protein: CASSTGVDQPQHF

D gene: .
CDR3 length: 15
V gene: TRBV5-1
clone size: .
J gene: TRBJ1-3
CDR3 DNA: TGCGCCAGCAGCCCAGGAGTGGGGCCAGGAAACACCATATATTTT
CDR3 protein: CASSPGVGPGNTIYF

D gene: TRBD1
CDR3 length: 14
V gene: TRBV19
clone size: few
J gene: TRBJ2-2
CDR3 DNA: TGTGCCAGTAGGAACGCAGGGGGTCCCGGGGAGCTGTTTTTT
CDR3 protein: CASRNAGGPGELFF

D gene: TRBD1
CDR3 length: 14
V gene: TRBV10-3
clone size: .
J gene: TRBJ1-5
CDR3 DNA: TGTGCCATCAGTGGACAGGGGGGGAATCAGCCCCAGCATTTT
CDR3 protein: CAISGQGGNQPQHF

D gene: TRBD1
CDR3 length: 17
V gene: TRBV5-6
clone size: .
J gene: TRBJ1-5
CDR3 DNA: TGTGCCAGCAGCCCCTGGGACAGGGGACGTCCGGATCAGCCCCAGCATTTT
CDR3 protein: CASSPWDRGRPDQPQHF

D gene: .
CDR3 length: 14
V gene: TRBV7-6
clone size: few
J gene: TRBJ2-1
CDR3 DNA: TGTGCCAGCAGCTTACCCTTCAGGAACAATGAGCAGTTCTTC
CDR3 protein: CASSLPFRNNEQFF

D gene: TRBD2
CDR3 length: 13
V gene: TRBV7-2
clone size: .
J gene: TRBJ2-5
CDR3 DNA: TGTGCCAGCAGCCGGGGGGGCTGGGAGACCCAGTACTTC
CDR3 protein: CASSRGGWETQYF

D gene: TRBD2
CDR3 length: 16
V gene: TRBV4-2
clone size: few
J gene: TRBJ2-5
CDR3 DNA: TGTGCCAGCAGCTCGGGACTAGCGGACTATCAAGAGACCCAGTACTTC
CDR3 protein: CASSSGLADYQETQYF

D gene: TRBD1
CDR3 length: 15
V gene: TRBV6-5
clone size: .
J gene: TRBJ1-4
CDR3 DNA: TGTGCCAGCAGTCCCCAGGGGGCCGGTAATGAAAAACTGTTTTTT
CDR3 protein: CASSPQGAGNEKLFF

D gene: TRBD2
CDR3 length: 14
V gene: TRBV7-9
clone size: once
J gene: TRBJ2-1
CDR3 DNA: TGTGCCAGCAGCTTATCCGGGAGGGATAATGAGCAGTTCTTC
CDR3 protein: CASSLSGRDNEQFF

D gene: .
CDR3 length: 13
V gene: TRBV29-1
clone size: once
J gene: TRBJ2-5
CDR3 DNA: TGCAGCGTTGATCTCCAGGGCGTAGAGACCCAGTACTTC
CDR3 protein: CSVDLQGVETQYF

D gene: .
CDR3 length: 13
V gene: TRBV9
clone size: .
J gene: TRBJ2-7
CDR3 DNA: TGTGCCAGCAGCGTCGACAGCTCCTACGAGCAGTACTTC
CDR3 protein: CASSVDSSYEQYF

D gene: .
CDR3 length: 16
V gene: TRBV7-8
clone size: .
J gene: TRBJ2-1
CDR3 DNA: TGTGCCAGCAGCTTTGGATGGGAGGGGGGCTACAATGAGCAGTTCTTC
CDR3 protein: CASSFGWEGGYNEQFF

D gene: .
CDR3 length: 16
V gene: TRBV14
clone size: .
J gene: TRBJ2-2
CDR3 DNA: TGTGCCAGCAGCCAAGAGCAGATTTCGGGCACCGGGGAGCTGTTTTTT
CDR3 protein: CASSQEQISGTGELFF

D gene: TRBD2
CDR3 length: 15
V gene: TRBV6-5
clone size: few
J gene: TRBJ2-2
CDR3 DNA: TGTGCCAGCAGCCTCGGACTAGCGGGCACCGGGGAGCTGTTTTTT
CDR3 protein: CASSLGLAGTGELFF

D gene: TRBD1
CDR3 length: 16
V gene: TRBV7-8
clone size: .
J gene: TRBJ2-1
CDR3 DNA: TGTGCCAGCAGCTTCATTCCGGGACAGCGGATAAATGAGCAGTTCTTC
CDR3 protein: CASSFIPGQRINEQFF

D gene: .
CDR3 length: 15
V gene: TRBV5-1
clone size: .
J gene: TRBJ2-1
CDR3 DNA: TGCGCCAGCAGCTCCCCGCGACAGGACTACAATGAGCAGTTCTTC
CDR3 protein: CASSSPRQDYNEQFF

D gene: TRBD1
CDR3 length: 12
V gene: TRBV18
clone size: .
J gene: TRBJ2-7
CDR3 DNA: TGTGCCAGCTCACAACAGGGGTGGGAGCAGTACTTC
CDR3 protein: CASSQQGWEQYF

D gene: TRBD2
CDR3 length: 18
V gene: TRBV4-2
clone size: .
J gene: TRBJ2-5
CDR3 DNA: TGTGCCAGCAGCCCAAATGAACTAGCGGGGGGGCCGGGGGAGACCCAGTACTTC
CDR3 protein: CASSPNELAGGPGETQYF

D gene: TRBD1
CDR3 length: 14
V gene: TRBV2
clone size: .
J gene: TRBJ2-7
CDR3 DNA: TGTGCCAGCAGTGTACAACAGGGGGGATACGAGCAGTACTTC
CDR3 protein: CASSVQQGGYEQYF

D gene: TRBD2
CDR3 length: 18
V gene: TRBV5-1
clone size: .
J gene: TRBJ2-7
CDR3 DNA: TGCGCCAGCAGCTCTAAGGGAGCTAGCGGCCATAGCTCCTACGAGCAGTACTTC
CDR3 protein: CASSSKGASGHSSYEQYF

D gene: .
CDR3 length: 16
V gene: TRBV7-3
clone size: once
J gene: TRBJ1-4
CDR3 DNA: TGTGCCAGCAGCTTGGAGCAGCCTGTGGCTAATGAAAAACTGTTTTTT
CDR3 protein: CASSLEQPVANEKLFF

D gene: TRBD1
CDR3 length: 14
V gene: TRBV27
clone size: few
J gene: TRBJ2-1
CDR3 DNA: TGTGCCAGACGAAGGGGACAGTCCTACAATGAGCAGTTCTTC
CDR3 protein: CARRRGQSYNEQFF

D gene: TRBD2
CDR3 length: 14
V gene: TRBV19
clone size: .
J gene: TRBJ2-3
CDR3 DNA: TGTGCCAGTAGTACCGGACTAGCGGGAGCTGGCGAGTATTTT
CDR3 protein: CASSTGLAGAGEYF

D gene: .
CDR3 length: 14
V gene: TRBV7-3
clone size: .
J gene: TRBJ1-2
CDR3 DNA: TGTGCCAGCAGCCCGGGGGGTAGGTTCTCGGGCTACACCTTC
CDR3 protein: CASSPGGRFSGYTF

D gene: .
CDR3 length: 12
V gene: TRBV7-9
clone size: .
J gene: TRBJ1-2
CDR3 DNA: TGTGCCAGCAGCTTGACAGATGAGGGCTACACCTTC
CDR3 protein: CASSLTDEGYTF

D gene: TRBD1
CDR3 length: 13
V gene: TRBV5-1
clone size: .
J gene: TRBJ1-4
CDR3 DNA: TGCGCCAGCTCGACAGGGCTTAATGAAAAACTGTTTTTT
CDR3 protein: CASSTGLNEKLFF

D gene: TRBD2
CDR3 length: 15
V gene: TRBV2
clone size: .
J gene: TRBJ2-3
CDR3 DNA: TGTGCCAGCAGCCAGGGACTAGCGGGCACAGATACGCAGTATTTT
CDR3 protein: CASSQGLAGTDTQYF

D gene: .
CDR3 length: 14
V gene: TRBV28
clone size: .
J gene: TRBJ2-7
CDR3 DNA: TGTGCCAGCATCTCTACCGTCGGAGACTACGAGCAGTACTTC
CDR3 protein: CASISTVGDYEQYF

D gene: TRBD1
CDR3 length: 18
V gene: TRBV28
clone size: .
J gene: TRBJ1-5
CDR3 DNA: TGTGCCAGCAGTTTCTACCCCGGACAGGGGAGGGGAAATCAGCCCCAGCATTTT
CDR3 protein: CASSFYPGQGRGNQPQHF

D gene: .
CDR3 length: 11
V gene: TRBV7-2
clone size: .
J gene: TRBJ2-7
CDR3 DNA: TGTGCCAGCAGCTCCGCCTACGAGCAGTACTTC
CDR3 protein: CASSSAYEQYF